This entry features one T cell receptor (beta chain) sequence. RNA, at roughly 0.5 to 1 ug, was reverse transcribed with random hexamers. Across 54 Vbeta and 13 Jbeta, immunoSEQ multiplex PCR amplified TCR beta CDR3. TCRdb re-called the immunoSEQ multiplex PCR reads with MiXCR, one entry per CDR3 protein. The sample has some 300,000 distinct CDR3 sequences, over 75% seen once. This record comes from a study of CD8 T cells in Susac syndrome. TCR beta from blood CD8+ and CD4+ T cells was sequenced. The study used treatment-naive patients who had stable or active relapsing-remitting disease as multiple sclerosis controls. Negative isolation yielded CD4+ and CD8+ T cells, and FACS enriched TEMRA cells. V dropped 3 bases and J dropped 3 bases, with 12 bases sitting between them. Germline V CDR1 and CDR2: MDHEN, SYDVKM. This CDR3 is 14 amino acids long.

Sequenced sample: CD8+ T cells from PBMCs. The source is a human donor with multiple sclerosis. V is TRBV28 and J is TRBJ2-7, with a tentative D call TRBD2 (6 bases). DNA for the CDR3: TGTGCCAGCAGTTTTCCCGGGACTGGCTACGAGCAGTACTTC. It specifies CASSFPGTGYEQYF. The full variable domain, rest sourced from reference TRBV28 and TRBJ2-7, is DVKVTQSSRYLVKRTGEKVFLECVQDMDHENMFWYRQDPGLGLRLIYFSYDVKMKEKGDIPEGYSVSREKKERFSLILESASTNQTSMYLCASSFPGTGYEQYFGPGTRLTVT.